Listed below are T cell receptor beta chains from one sample, sequenced in a study of cytomegalovirus exposure and HLA in healthy donors. Assay: immunoSEQ multiplex PCR; the TCRdb copy retains only in-frame clones and omits some. The sample includes tens of thousands of clones, more than 75% of them seen just once. The sample taken for sequencing was PBMCs. Receptors originate from a female donor in good health and CMV-seronegative. Each CDR3 is given with its conserved first and last residue. D genes are given only for firm matches. Not all rows give a size; the values are once, few, many and, for expanded clones, a class.

TRBV5-1 NA TRBD1 14 CASSLGRGESPLHF
TRBV4-2 NA NA 15 CASRSQGRTTYEQYF
TRBV15 NA TRBD1 14 CATSRTGTVNGYTF
TRBV2 few TRBD1 16 CASSPGQGVFGYEQYF
TRBV20-1 NA NA 11 CSAHRSYEQYF
TRBV5-6 NA TRBD1 15 CASSLLTGGPGELFF
TRBV19 NA TRBD2 18 CASSIALGLAGPTSEQYF
TRBV6-1 few TRBD2 15 CASSEASGGGDTQYF
TRBV19 NA NA 15 CASSIGGGNTGELFF
TRBV30 NA NA 16 CAWSPVLGGPRETQYF
TRBV9 NA NA 14 CASSVRRNTGELFF
TRBV5-8 NA TRBD1 14 CASSAYRGNQPQHF
TRBV10-3 NA TRBD1 16 CAISRTGGRRTYEQYF
TRBV9 once NA 13 CASSVAGGQPQHF
TRBV5-1 NA NA 14 CASSLEAGVTEAFF
TRBV2 few TRBD1 15 CASRPRDRGLEDAFF
TRBV27 NA TRBD2 17 CASSRLAGGRSGNEQFF
TRBV6-1 NA TRBD2 15 CASSEASGGYNEQFF
TRBV6-5 NA NA 13 CASSYSGGTEAFF
TRBV18 NA NA 15 CASSPRAGANEKLFF
TRBV9 once TRBD2 15 CASSDQRGSTDTQYF
TRBV13 NA NA 15 CASSSNTGTGNTIYF
TRBV6-6 NA NA 15 CASSYRTVSGNTIYF
TRBV7-9 NA NA 14 CASSFEGGTDTQYF
TRBV10-3 NA TRBD1 13 CAISRDSNYGYTF
TRBV29-1 NA NA 13 CSVLDSLSYEQYF
TRBV18 NA TRBD1 18 CASSPFTLTGASSYEQYF
TRBV10-3 NA NA 14 CAISESPGTDTQYF
TRBV2 NA TRBD1 18 CASRTGQGASPSTDTQYF
TRBV13 NA NA 12 CASSYIQETQYF
TRBV6-5 NA TRBD1 15 CASSYGQAFSYEQYF
TRBV19 NA NA 15 CASSRRQNYGSTIYF
TRBV25-1 NA TRBD1 17 CASSSDSTGRMIYGYTF